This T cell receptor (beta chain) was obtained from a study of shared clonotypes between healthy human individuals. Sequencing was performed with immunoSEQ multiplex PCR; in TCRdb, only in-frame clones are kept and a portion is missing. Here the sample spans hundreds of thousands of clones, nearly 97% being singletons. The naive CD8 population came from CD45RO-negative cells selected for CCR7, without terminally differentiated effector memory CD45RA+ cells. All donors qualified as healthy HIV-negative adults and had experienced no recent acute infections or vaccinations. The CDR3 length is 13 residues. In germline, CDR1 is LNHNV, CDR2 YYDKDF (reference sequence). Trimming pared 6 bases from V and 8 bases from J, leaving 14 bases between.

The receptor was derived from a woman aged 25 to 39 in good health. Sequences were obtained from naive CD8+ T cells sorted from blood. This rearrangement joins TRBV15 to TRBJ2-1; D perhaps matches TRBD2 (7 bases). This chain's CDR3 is CATRSGAGDEQFF. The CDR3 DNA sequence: TGTGCCACCAGATCAGGGGCGGGAGATGAGCAGTTCTTC.